These T cell receptor beta chains were read from a single sample in a study of shared clonotypes between healthy human individuals. Data came from immunoSEQ multiplex PCR; TCRdb stores just in-frame clones and leaves some out. Found here are approximately 500,000 clones, more than 65% of them singletons; the top ten hold 12%. The sequenced material came from PBMCs. The receptors derive from a woman aged 40 to 55 in good health. Some clones in this sample may be carry-over from other donors' samples. CDR3s include the opening cysteine and the closing phenylalanine or tryptophan. D genes are given only for firm matches. Clone size is shown for a subset of rows, as once, few, many or a class of expanded clone.

length	V	D	size	J	DNA	CDR3
14	TRBV27	TRBD2	-	TRBJ2-1	TGTGCCAGCCGCGGACTAGCGGGAGGGAATGAGCAGTTCTTC	CASRGLAGGNEQFF
14	TRBV7-3	TRBD1	-	TRBJ2-7	TGTGCCAGCAGCGGAACCGGGACAGGCTACGAGCAGTACTTC	CASSGTGTGYEQYF
17	TRBV4-2	TRBD2	once	TRBJ2-7	TGTGCCAGCAGCCAAGAGGGAACTAGCGGGAGCTCCTACGAGCAGTACTTC	CASSQEGTSGSSYEQYF
16	TRBV4-3	-	few	TRBJ2-5	TGCGCCAGCAGCCAAGGTCAAACCTGGGGTGGGGAGACCCAGTACTTC	CASSQGQTWGGETQYF
12	TRBV10-3	-	-	TRBJ2-7	TGTGCCACAACAGGGACGTCCTACGAGCAGTACTTC	CATTGTSYEQYF
14	TRBV9	-	-	TRBJ2-5	TGTGCCAGCAGCGCGGACCATACACAAGAGACCCAGTACTTC	CASSADHTQETQYF
14	TRBV15	-	-	TRBJ2-2	TGTGCCACCCGCCTCGGGAGAAACACCGGGGAGCTGTTTTTT	CATRLGRNTGELFF
13	TRBV7-3	-	-	TRBJ2-2	TGTGCCAGTAGCTTTACCCACACCTGGGAGCTGTTTTTT	CASSFTHTWELFF
13	TRBV5-5	-	-	TRBJ1-1	TGTGCCAGCAGCCTGGGGGTTGGCACTGAAGCTTTCTTT	CASSLGVGTEAFF
13	TRBV29-1	-	few	TRBJ1-1	TGCAGCGTTGAACGGGCCTCGAACACTGAAGCTTTCTTT	CSVERASNTEAFF
13	TRBV6-1	-	-	TRBJ2-2	TGTGCCAGCGGGGGAGTGCGCTCCGGGGAGCTGTTTTTT	CASGGVRSGELFF
16	TRBV7-2	TRBD2	-	TRBJ2-2	TGTGCCAGCAGCTTAGGACTAGCGGGGTCTCCCGGGGAGCTGTTTTTT	CASSLGLAGSPGELFF
14	TRBV7-2	-	-	TRBJ2-7	TGTGCCAGCAGCTTAGTAGGCAGCTCCTACGAGCAGTACTTC	CASSLVGSSYEQYF
17	TRBV30	TRBD2	few	TRBJ2-6	TGTGCCGGGAGGGCGGGAGCGGGAGTCTCTGGGGCCAACGTCCTGACTTTC	CAGRAGAGVSGANVLTF
13	TRBV6-1	-	-	TRBJ1-1	TGTGCCAGCAGTGAATCGGGGTTCACTGAAGCTTTCTTT	CASSESGFTEAFF
15	TRBV7-9	TRBD1	-	TRBJ1-4	TGTGCCAGCAGTTCGCGGACAGGGAAAGGTGAAAAACTGTTTTTT	CASSSRTGKGEKLFF
16	TRBV9	TRBD1	-	TRBJ2-7	TGTGCCAGCAGCGTAGACGGACAGGCAAGAGCCTACGAGCAGTACTTC	CASSVDGQARAYEQYF
15	TRBV19	-	-	TRBJ2-7	TGTGCCAGTAGTATTTCTCCTCGGCAATACTACGAGCAGTACTTC	CASSISPRQYYEQYF
14	TRBV5-1	TRBD2	-	TRBJ2-7	TGCGCCAGCAGCCCCGGACTAGAATCTCTCGAGCAGTACTTC	CASSPGLESLEQYF
20	TRBV27	TRBD2	many	TRBJ2-7	TGTGCCAGCAGCTACCGAGTACCCCTAGCGGGAGCCGCTAAGTCCTACGAGCAGTACTTC	CASSYRVPLAGAAKSYEQYF